This T cell receptor (beta chain) was obtained from a study of post-analysis software for immune sequencing data. Study at large: Progressive-relapsing, secondary progressive and relapsing-remitting multiple sclerosis were among the disease courses included.

Note on this clonotype: Its antigen remains unknown.

TCR beta cDNA libraries included unique molecular identifiers. MiXCR, run by TCRdb on the PCR reads, gives a single entry per CDR3 protein. The sample records about 760,000 distinct CDR3 sequences, about 27% being singletons. Germline values: CDR1 DFQATT, CDR2 SNEGSKA (reference sequence). Unmatched junction bases numbered 7, after V lost 1 base and J lost 3 bases. The CDR3 has 15 residues. Points from the study as a whole: When patients were compared with controls, a handful of TRBV segments were more frequent, TRBV5-6, TRBV5-1 and TRBV20-1 among them. A significant reduction in normalized Chao1 diversity was observed in multiple sclerosis patients versus controls. By F measure, strong co-clustering occurred among samples prepared in the same batch.

Sequencing input: blood. The genes are TRBV20-1 and TRBJ2-7; 9 bases are a match to TRBD1. The source of this sequence is a girl aged 10-17 years with multiple sclerosis. DNA of the CDR3: TGCAGTGCTAGAGCGCCGGGACAGGGATACTACGAGCAGTACTTC. This codes for CSARAPGQGYYEQYF.